This T cell receptor beta chain was recovered during a study of cytomegalovirus exposure and HLA in healthy donors (dated by TCRdb to 2016 to 2017). A note on the overall study: According to an earlier analysis of several hundred of the donors, 150 million to 200 million T cells yielded 117 million unique TCR beta sequences and less than 300 Gb of sequence data. An early release that covered about 640 HLA-typed donors contained approximately 300 gigabases of sequencing data and 80 million or so unique TCR sequences. Of the 398 genotyped donors, 81% fell in the genetic ancestry cluster associated with self-reported Caucasian donors. The study aimed to test whether cataloging public T cell receptors could reveal signatures of past pathogen exposure. The T cell repertoires of some 670 subjects were profiled by immunosequencing and related to cytomegalovirus serostatus. Along with the 666-subject first cohort, a separate validation cohort of over 90 different subjects was used. The study combined high-throughput TCR immunosequencing, statistical association of individual TCRs with disease status, and machine learning to predict cytomegalovirus infection status. To study patterns of TCR occurrence, a later analysis re-analyzed previously published TCR beta repertoires from under 750 donors and added high-resolution HLA genotyping. The later analysis used no new phenotypic data to find candidate immune exposures, relying instead on TCR beta sequences and their occurrence across donors. To decide whether each TCR beta V gene segment behaved as functional or pseudogenic, an earlier analysis of fewer than 750 of the donors relied on high-throughput TCR beta sequencing. Donor age, sex, ethnicity and CMV serostatus were compiled alongside the repertoire data. A later genetic analysis used genome-wide SNP genotypes for about 65% of the roughly 700 donors, treating that subset as a discovery cohort. All discovery cohort repertoires had been generated using a single sequencing platform. Class I and class II HLA loci were covered by the typing at four-digit resolution. The number of typed donors differed by locus: roughly 629-640 for A, B, C, DRB1 and DQB1; approximately 520 for DQA1; approximately 610 for DPA1; and some 450 for DPB1. Several DR-DQ haplotypes were treated as single units for association and clustering because of strong linkage in the cohort. Across around 400 genotyped donors of the cohort, an average of approximately 240,000 unique TCR beta nucleotide sequences per donor were sequenced, and roughly 20% of those sequences were non-productive.

On the study overall, not on this receptor specifically: A later analysis found that HLA-associated TCR beta chains were more clonally expanded and had lower generation probabilities than equally common non-associated chains. Because some donors lacked HLA typing at each locus, the association tests relied only on the typed subset. Assigning TCR associations to individual alleles was difficult when HLA alleles, especially DR and DQ, strongly co-occurred. In an earlier analysis of approximately 590 of the donors, most TCR beta V segments appeared in productive rearrangements about 90% or about 30% of the time, broadly matching IMGT annotations. A later analysis found that most CMV-associated TCR beta chains appeared HLA-restricted, with HLA associations seemingly driven largely by CMV exposure. According to the authors, the approach could potentially be generalized to other disease states and immunological phenotypes. A total of 150 to 200 TCR beta chains were listed by the study as associated with cytomegalovirus. The classifier was reported to diagnose cytomegalovirus status with high specificity and sensitivity in both the original cohort and the validation cohort. In vitro tests confirmed that three of the cytomegalovirus-associated TCR beta chains recognize cytomegalovirus antigens. Correlated functional status among segregating V segments might reflect linkage disequilibrium, but an unknown experimental factor could not be ruled out. Roughly uniform sequencing depth across donors was assumed in presence/absence analyses, although this assumption may not hold. In a later genetic analysis, a missense DCLRE1C variant was associated with V-gene and J-gene trimming of TCR beta chains, and the association was replicated in an independent cohort. Specific HLA alleles were associated with 15,000 to 20,000 TCR beta sequences at a false discovery rate of 0.05 in a later analysis. While some public TCRs were present in many individuals, most TCR sequences turned up only very rarely across donors. The sequencing pipeline was judged likely to have produced a cluster of highly shared sequence variants as a technical artifact. Roughly 17 rarely observed V segments, including chromosome 9 orphons, were excluded from the earlier analysis of about 600 of the donors because counts were too low. In a later genetic analysis, fewer N-insertions in productive TCRs were reported among donors in an Asian-associated ancestry cluster than the roughly 700-donor mean. CMV serostatus was the only immune exposure information available for the cohort. Only TCR beta chains were sequenced in this cohort, and the absence of alpha or paired-chain data limited detectable features. In a later analysis, the rate of TCR association differed among HLA loci, with DRB1 alleles having the most associated TCRs and HLA-C alleles having the fewest. A further reported finding was that TCR beta sequences accurately predicted the HLA-A and HLA-B alleles for most subjects in the first cohort. A later analysis reported that several top co-occurrence clusters appeared linked to parvovirus B19, influenza, CMV and Epstein-Barr virus.

The cohort was made up of about 670 healthy bone marrow donors. Cohort members were all nominally healthy when sampled, although unrecorded immune exposures were likely present. The donor was CMV seropositive and was included in the group of 300 or so seropositive cohort members. A peripheral blood sample was collected from each donor, and TCR beta sequencing was performed on peripheral blood mononuclear cells. The Qiagen DNeasy Blood Extraction Kit was used to extract genomic DNA from the blood cell samples. The library came from the immunoSEQ multiplex PCR assay. A mixture of 60 forward primers for TCR Vbeta segments and 13 reverse primers for TCR Jbeta segments was used in the multiplex PCR. The CDR3 region of rearranged TCR beta genes was amplified from genomic DNA by a multiplex PCR assay. Amplified TCR beta libraries were sequenced as 87-base-pair reads on the Illumina HiSeq System. The source study handled its data this way. Across the roughly 640 repertoires, a later analysis counted some 81 million unique TCR beta chains, around 11 million of which were shared by at least two donors. A nearest-neighbor algorithm error-corrected the raw reads and collapsed the reads into unique sequences, merging closely related sequences to remove PCR and sequencing errors. V, D and J gene segments were assigned by aligning CDR3 sequences to IMGT reference sequences. For a sequence to be retained, at least a six-nucleotide match to both a V gene segment and a J gene segment was required. Rearrangements were classified as productive when the CDR3 lacked stop codons and remained in frame with V and J, and all other rearrangements were classified as non-productive. CDR3 was defined by IMGT convention, running from the second conserved V-encoded cysteine to the conserved J-encoded phenylalanine. The earlier analysis of approximately 590 of the donors excluded any sequence lacking an unambiguous match to a single V gene segment. An earlier analysis of just under 600 of the donors called V segments functional above 56.7% productive rearrangements and segregating when the between-donor standard deviation exceeded 5%. To diagnose cytomegalovirus status from the catalog of TCR beta chain sequences, a statistical classification framework was built. V and J gene assignment, in a later analysis, came from comparing TCR nucleotide sequences with IMGT/GENE-DB human TR gene sequences. Using the TCRdist pipeline, a later analysis assigned CDR3 sequences along with most-parsimonious VDJ recombination scenarios. A later analysis defined each TCR beta chain by its CDR3 amino acid sequence plus V-gene family, and excluded reads lacking a unique V-gene family. A later analysis removed 450 to 600 highly shared, low-generation-probability nucleotide sequences to deal with suspected cross-contamination and a sequencing artifact. In a later analysis, a clonal expansion index was calculated for each public chain from normalized within-repertoire ranks of inferred template counts. A later analysis computed generation probabilities with a VDJ recombination model fitted to out-of-frame rearrangements, and checked the results against IGoR. A later analysis scored TCR-TCR, TCR-HLA and TCR-CMV co-occurrence with hypergeometric tests, applying a repertoire-size bias correction to TCR pairs. False discovery rates were estimated in a later analysis by permuting HLA or CMV assignments 20 times. In a later analysis, co-occurring TCRs were grouped using DBSCAN, with TCRdist sequence similarity added in when clustering inside HLA-allele-positive subsets. Co-occurrence clustering excluded repertoires with fewer than 30,000 or more than 120,000 public chains, plus five with anomalous nucleotide sharing. TCRdb provides this immuneACCESS table in a form limited to in-frame rearrangements. Some clones are lacking; in checked studies, under half of them reflect an unresolved V gene, and why the rest are absent is not known. That table gives V, J and clone size, and the DNA gave D and trimming. Counted in this sample were 120,000 to 150,000 clones; less than 80% of them appeared once. Together, the top ten hold roughly 8.8% of the sample.

As regards this clone: Its target antigen remains unknown. Base qualities are missing; no much larger clone stands one base away.

The TCR comes from a woman aged 45 to 65 in good health and CMV-seropositive. The sample was PBMCs.

This receptor has the CDR3 CASNDLTGSDEQYF. The base sequence is TGTGCCAGCAACGACCTGACAGGGAGCGACGAGCAGTACTTC. This chain is built from TRBV5-6 and TRBJ2-7; 7 nucleotides in the junction match TRBD1. CDR1 and CDR2 (SGHDT, YYEEEE) derive from the germline V gene. Ends trimmed: V by 6 bases, J by 5 bases; bases unmatched to a gene: 11. From the cysteine through the phenylalanine, the CDR3 covers 14 amino acids. Kept here is only the CDR3 DNA, which spans 42 bases and is read in frame from base 1.